The 9 T cell receptor beta chains presented below share a single source sample, sequenced in a study of kidney transplant recipient with SARS-CoV-2 infection. Using its own MiXCR run on the reads, TCRdb lists one record per CDR3 protein. Here the sample spans 200,000 to 300,000 distinct CDR3 sequences, around 30% being singletons. Sequenced material: a blood sample, taken at baseline and on roughly day 120 from a kidney transplant recipient. The source of these receptors is a young adult male patient who had COVID-19 and was a kidney transplant recipient. Some T cells may be graft donor cells.

This clonotype was counted ten times or more. This chain joins TRBV28 and TRBJ1-5; D is unresolved. There are 12 residues in the CDR3. Germline-derived CDR1 and CDR2 are MDHEN and SYDVKM. V lost 6 bases to trimming and J lost 1 base, with 4 bases between them. The CDR3 nucleotides are TGTGCCAGCAGAGTAAGCAATCAGCCCCAGCATTTT. It codes for CASRVSNQPQHF.

As regards this clonotype: A much larger clone lies one base from this, so it may be a read error. Without the conserved terminal phenylalanine or tryptophan, this CDR3 likely stems from a read error. The chain recombines TRBV9 with TRBJ2-2; no firm D call. V was trimmed by 3 bases and J by 7 bases, leaving 19 bases between them. Germline CDR1 SGDLS, CDR2 YYNGEE. The CDR3 spans 16 residues. The CDR3 DNA reads as TGTGCCAGCAGCGCAAGGGCAGGAAGTTTCGGCGGGGAGCTGTTTATT. Residues: CASSARAGSFGGELFI.

This clonotype was seen a few times. A much larger clone sits a single nucleotide away, making a read error possible. This chain joins TRBV28 and TRBJ1-5; the match to TRBD1 covers 7 bases. The CDR3 covers 17 residues. The V gene's germline CDR1 is MDHEN and CDR2 SYDVKM. Losses at the gene ends were 2 bases for V and 3 bases for J; bases not matched to a gene: 10. Written as DNA, the CDR3 is TGTGCCAGCAGTTTAACAACCTACAGGGGATCCAATCAGCCCCAGCATTTT. Amino acid sequence: CASSLTTYRGSNQPQHF.

This chain links TRBV21-1 with TRBJ1-3; the DNA was not compared with TRBD1, the D call given in the table. TRBV21-1 is recorded as a pseudogene. The CDR3 is 15 residues long. The CDR3 DNA sequence: TGCGCCAGCAGCTTAACCGACAGGTTGCGAAACACCATATATTTT. Its protein product is CASSLTDRLRNTIYF.

This clonotype was detected ten times or more. The rearrangement joins TRBV6-6 to TRBJ2-7; D may be TRBD1 or TRBD2 (5 bases each). Germline CDR1 MNHNY, CDR2 SVGAGI (reference sequence). V lost 6 bases and J lost 4, with 13 bases in between. The length of the CDR3 is 13 residues. The CDR3 protein is CASRTGTAYEQYF. The CDR3 DNA reads TGTGCCAGCAGAACCGGGACCGCATACGAGCAGTACTTC.

Points on this clonotype: One end of the junction fails to match germline, which may point to a read error. The chain links TRBV19 to TRBJ2-1; 13 nucleotides agree with TRBD2. The V gene's germline CDR1 is LNHDA and CDR2 SQIVND (reference sequence). The CDR3 loop spans 17 amino acids. The CDR3: CVSSPRTSGRIRNEQFF. CDR3 nucleotides: TGTGTCAGTAGTCCCAGGACTAGCGGGAGAATAAGAAATGAGCAGTTCTTC.

At least ten counts were recorded for this clonotype. CDR3 nucleotides: TGTGCCAGCCAAATACTCGTACCAGGAAAGACCTATGGCTACACCTTC. Its translation: CASQILVPGKTYGYTF. The chain uses TRBV5-4 and TRBJ1-2; unclear D gene. Germline V gene sequence: CDR1 SGHNT, CDR2 YYREEE (reference sequence). The CDR3 is made up of 16 amino acids. V lost 7 bases to trimming and J lost 4 bases, with 23 bases between them.

This clonotype showed up many times. This chain connects TRBV29-1 to TRBJ2-5, with D perhaps matching TRBD2 (6 bases). V shed 6 bases and J shed 2 bases, with 16 bases lying between them. The CDR3 is 14 residues long. Germline V CDR1 and CDR2: SQVTM, ANQGSEA. CDR3 residues: CSVLRGSRQETQYF. The DNA for the CDR3 is TGCAGCGTCCTCCGGGGGTCTAGGCAAGAGACCCAGTACTTC.

Points on this clonotype: This may be a read error: a much more frequent sequence differs by one nucleotide. V and J are TRBV29-1 and TRBJ1-2, with TRBD1 matching over 9 bases. CDR3 length: 15 amino acids. The germline gives CDR1 SQVTM, CDR2 ANQGSEA. After removal of 3 bases from V and 1 base from J, the junction contained 6 bases not matched to a gene. The CDR3 DNA reads TGCAGCGTTGATGGCCGGACAGGGGTTAACTATGGCTACACCTTC. Residues: CSVDGRTGVNYGYTF.